Reported below is one TCR beta chain. Its antigen remains unidentified. These data come from a study of T cell repertoires in cytomegalovirus infection. At the level of the study: An indication of both CMV infection and matching HLA type came from public TCR beta signatures.

This CDR3 has 16 amino acids. Trimming left V 3 bases short and J 6 bases short, with 19 bases between. CDR1 is SGDLS and CDR2 is YYNGEE in the germline V gene. Whole-study findings and limits: Cumulative public TCR beta family frequency identified CMV carriers with the relevant HLA. Ex vivo, HLA-C-restricted CMV-specific TCR beta clonotypes prevailed over the rest of the response.

MiXCR, applied by TCRdb to the reads, yields one record per CDR3 protein. The sample holds 100,000 to 150,000 distinct CDR3 sequences; roughly a quarter are singletons and the top ten take approximately 35%. The specimen sequenced was PBMCs, sequenced either directly or after in vitro stimulation (not recorded which). The clonotype comes from a human donor in good health (CMV status not recorded). Some clones in this sample may be carry-over from other donors' samples. The rearrangement uses TRBV9 and TRBJ2-1, with a possible D match to TRBD1 (5 bases). CDR3 coding DNA: TGTGCCAGCAGCGCATCTGGGTCCTTAACAGGCAATGAGCAGTTCTTC. This translates into CASSASGSLTGNEQFF.